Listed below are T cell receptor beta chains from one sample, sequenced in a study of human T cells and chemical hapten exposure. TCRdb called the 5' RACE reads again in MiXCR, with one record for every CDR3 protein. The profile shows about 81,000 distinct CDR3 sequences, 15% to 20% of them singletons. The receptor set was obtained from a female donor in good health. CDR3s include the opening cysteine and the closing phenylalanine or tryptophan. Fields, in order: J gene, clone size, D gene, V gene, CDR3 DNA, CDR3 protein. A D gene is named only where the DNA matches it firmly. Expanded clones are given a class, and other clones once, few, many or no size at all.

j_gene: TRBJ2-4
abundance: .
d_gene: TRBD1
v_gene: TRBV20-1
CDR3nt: TGCGGAGTACCGACAGGGGTCAAAAACATTCAGTACTTC
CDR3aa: CGVPTGVKNIQYF

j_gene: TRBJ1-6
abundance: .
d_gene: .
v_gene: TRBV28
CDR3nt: TGTGCCAGCAGAGGGACGCCGGGTAATTCACCCCTCCACTTT
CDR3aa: CASRGTPGNSPLHF

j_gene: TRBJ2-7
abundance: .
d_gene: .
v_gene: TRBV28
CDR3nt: TGTGCCAGCAGTTCCTCCTGGACCCCACCGGGCCACTCCTACGAGCAGTACTTC
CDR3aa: CASSSSWTPPGHSYEQYF

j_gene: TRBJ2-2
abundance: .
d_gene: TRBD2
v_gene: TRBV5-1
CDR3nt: TGCGCCAGCAGCTCTAGCGGGAACGCCGGGGAGCTGTTTTTT
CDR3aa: CASSSSGNAGELFF

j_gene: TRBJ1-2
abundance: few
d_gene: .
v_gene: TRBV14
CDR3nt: TGTGCCAGCAGCCCGACGGTTTCCTATGGCTACACCTTC
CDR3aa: CASSPTVSYGYTF

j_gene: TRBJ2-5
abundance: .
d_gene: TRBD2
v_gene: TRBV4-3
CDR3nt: TGCGCCAGCAGCCGGGGGTCGGGACTAGTGGAGACCCAGTACTTC
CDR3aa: CASSRGSGLVETQYF

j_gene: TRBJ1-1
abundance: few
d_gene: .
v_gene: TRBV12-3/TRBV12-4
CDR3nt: TGTGCCAGCAGTTCTCAGGGAGGCCCCACTGAAGCTTTCTTT
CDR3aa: CASSSQGGPTEAFF

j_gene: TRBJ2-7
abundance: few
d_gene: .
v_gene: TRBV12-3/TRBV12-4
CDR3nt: TGTGCCAGCAGTTTAATTGGCGGTTCCTACGAGCAGTACTTC
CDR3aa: CASSLIGGSYEQYF

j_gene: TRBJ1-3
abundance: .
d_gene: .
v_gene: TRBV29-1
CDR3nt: TGCAGCGTCGCGGACTCTGGAAACACCATATATTTT
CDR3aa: CSVADSGNTIYF

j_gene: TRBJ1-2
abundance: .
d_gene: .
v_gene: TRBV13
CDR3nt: TGTGCCAGCAGCGACGGCACCGGGAGCTTCTATGGCTACACCTTC
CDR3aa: CASSDGTGSFYGYTF

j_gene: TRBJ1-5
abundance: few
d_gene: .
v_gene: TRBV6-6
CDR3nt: TGTGCCAGCAGTTCGCCGGAGAATCAGCCCCAGCATTTT
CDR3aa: CASSSPENQPQHF

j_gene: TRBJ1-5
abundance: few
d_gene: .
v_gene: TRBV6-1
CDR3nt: TGTGCCAGCACTCCGGACAGACGCAATCAGCCCCAGCATTTT
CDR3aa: CASTPDRRNQPQHF

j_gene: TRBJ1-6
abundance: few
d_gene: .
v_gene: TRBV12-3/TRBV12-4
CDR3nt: TGTGCCAGCAGTCTAGGGGATTCTCAGTATTCACCCCTCCACTTT
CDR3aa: CASSLGDSQYSPLHF

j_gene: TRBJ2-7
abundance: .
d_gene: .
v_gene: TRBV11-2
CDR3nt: TGTGCCAGCAGCTTAGCAAGGTCCCAACCCTACGAGCAGTACTTC
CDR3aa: CASSLARSQPYEQYF

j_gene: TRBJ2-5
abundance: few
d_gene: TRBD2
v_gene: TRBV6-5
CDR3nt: TGTGCCAGCAGTTACACCCACGGGGGGGGCCAAGAGACCCAGTACTTC
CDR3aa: CASSYTHGGGQETQYF

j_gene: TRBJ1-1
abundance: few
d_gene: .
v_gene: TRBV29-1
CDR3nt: TGCAGCGTTGAAGTCAGGCGGGATACTGAAGCTTTCTTT
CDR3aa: CSVEVRRDTEAFF